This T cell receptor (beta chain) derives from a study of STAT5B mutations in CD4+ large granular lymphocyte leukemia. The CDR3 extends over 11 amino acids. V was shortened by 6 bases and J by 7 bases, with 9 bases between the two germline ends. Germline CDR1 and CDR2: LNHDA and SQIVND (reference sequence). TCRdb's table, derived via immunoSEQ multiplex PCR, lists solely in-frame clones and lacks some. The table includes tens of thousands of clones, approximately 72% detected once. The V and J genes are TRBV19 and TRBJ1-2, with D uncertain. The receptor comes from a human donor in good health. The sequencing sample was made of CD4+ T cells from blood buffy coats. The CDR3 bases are TGTGCCAGTAGCCAGTACCTTGGCTACACCTTC. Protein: CASSQYLGYTF.